This T cell receptor beta chain was identified during a study of blood T cells in healthy people across ages. Together with a sample-barcoded 5' primer, a J-beta primer mix was included in a second PCR lasting about 6 to 12 cycles. MiXCR, run by TCRdb on the 5' RACE reads, gives a single entry per CDR3 protein. The top ten clones hold roughly 10% of a sample with 1.5 million to 2 million distinct CDR3 sequences, roughly 30% of them seen once. Ten or more counts support this clonotype. Its specificity is not known. Those donating, healthy Caucasian individuals from Russia, were aged roughly 6 to 90. Isolation of PBMCs gave at least 7 million cells per sample. Germline CDR1 SEHNR, CDR2 FQNEAQ (reference sequence). The CDR3 runs 15 residues. The V gene end was trimmed by 1 base and the J gene end by 6 bases; junction bases not matched to a gene: 5. Whole-study results and caveats: Expanded clonotype shifts may have been confounded, as the donors had an unknown CMV status.

What was sequenced was blood. The chain joins TRBV7-9 to TRBJ2-1; 8 bases are shared with TRBD1. The sequence was collected from a woman in her twenties or thirties in good health. This CDR3 reads CASSLDGQGSNEQFF. The CDR3 nucleotides read TGTGCCAGCAGCTTAGACGGACAGGGATCCAATGAGCAGTTCTTC. The variable domain in full, with the rest retrieved from reference TRBV7-9 and TRBJ2-1, is DTGVSQNPRHKITKRGQNVTFRCDPISEHNRLYWYRQTLGQGPEFLTYFQNEAQLEKSRLLSDRFSAERPKGSFSTLEIQRTEQGDSAMYLCASSLDGQGSNEQFFGPGTRLTVL.